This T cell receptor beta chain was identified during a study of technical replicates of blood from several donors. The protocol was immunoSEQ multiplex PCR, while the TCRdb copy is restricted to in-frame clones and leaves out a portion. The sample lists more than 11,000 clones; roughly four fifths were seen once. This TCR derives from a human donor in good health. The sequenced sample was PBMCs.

In DNA, the CDR3 is TGTGCCACCAGCAGGGGGACTAGCGGGAGGCCCTACGAGCAGTACTTC. Protein product: CATSRGTSGRPYEQYF. The chain couples TRBV15 to TRBJ2-7, with 15 bases aligning to TRBD2. The CDR3 is made up of 16 amino acids. Germline CDR1 is LNHNV and CDR2 is YYDKDF (reference sequence). After removal of 3 bases from V and 2 bases from J, the junction contained 2 bases not matched to a gene.